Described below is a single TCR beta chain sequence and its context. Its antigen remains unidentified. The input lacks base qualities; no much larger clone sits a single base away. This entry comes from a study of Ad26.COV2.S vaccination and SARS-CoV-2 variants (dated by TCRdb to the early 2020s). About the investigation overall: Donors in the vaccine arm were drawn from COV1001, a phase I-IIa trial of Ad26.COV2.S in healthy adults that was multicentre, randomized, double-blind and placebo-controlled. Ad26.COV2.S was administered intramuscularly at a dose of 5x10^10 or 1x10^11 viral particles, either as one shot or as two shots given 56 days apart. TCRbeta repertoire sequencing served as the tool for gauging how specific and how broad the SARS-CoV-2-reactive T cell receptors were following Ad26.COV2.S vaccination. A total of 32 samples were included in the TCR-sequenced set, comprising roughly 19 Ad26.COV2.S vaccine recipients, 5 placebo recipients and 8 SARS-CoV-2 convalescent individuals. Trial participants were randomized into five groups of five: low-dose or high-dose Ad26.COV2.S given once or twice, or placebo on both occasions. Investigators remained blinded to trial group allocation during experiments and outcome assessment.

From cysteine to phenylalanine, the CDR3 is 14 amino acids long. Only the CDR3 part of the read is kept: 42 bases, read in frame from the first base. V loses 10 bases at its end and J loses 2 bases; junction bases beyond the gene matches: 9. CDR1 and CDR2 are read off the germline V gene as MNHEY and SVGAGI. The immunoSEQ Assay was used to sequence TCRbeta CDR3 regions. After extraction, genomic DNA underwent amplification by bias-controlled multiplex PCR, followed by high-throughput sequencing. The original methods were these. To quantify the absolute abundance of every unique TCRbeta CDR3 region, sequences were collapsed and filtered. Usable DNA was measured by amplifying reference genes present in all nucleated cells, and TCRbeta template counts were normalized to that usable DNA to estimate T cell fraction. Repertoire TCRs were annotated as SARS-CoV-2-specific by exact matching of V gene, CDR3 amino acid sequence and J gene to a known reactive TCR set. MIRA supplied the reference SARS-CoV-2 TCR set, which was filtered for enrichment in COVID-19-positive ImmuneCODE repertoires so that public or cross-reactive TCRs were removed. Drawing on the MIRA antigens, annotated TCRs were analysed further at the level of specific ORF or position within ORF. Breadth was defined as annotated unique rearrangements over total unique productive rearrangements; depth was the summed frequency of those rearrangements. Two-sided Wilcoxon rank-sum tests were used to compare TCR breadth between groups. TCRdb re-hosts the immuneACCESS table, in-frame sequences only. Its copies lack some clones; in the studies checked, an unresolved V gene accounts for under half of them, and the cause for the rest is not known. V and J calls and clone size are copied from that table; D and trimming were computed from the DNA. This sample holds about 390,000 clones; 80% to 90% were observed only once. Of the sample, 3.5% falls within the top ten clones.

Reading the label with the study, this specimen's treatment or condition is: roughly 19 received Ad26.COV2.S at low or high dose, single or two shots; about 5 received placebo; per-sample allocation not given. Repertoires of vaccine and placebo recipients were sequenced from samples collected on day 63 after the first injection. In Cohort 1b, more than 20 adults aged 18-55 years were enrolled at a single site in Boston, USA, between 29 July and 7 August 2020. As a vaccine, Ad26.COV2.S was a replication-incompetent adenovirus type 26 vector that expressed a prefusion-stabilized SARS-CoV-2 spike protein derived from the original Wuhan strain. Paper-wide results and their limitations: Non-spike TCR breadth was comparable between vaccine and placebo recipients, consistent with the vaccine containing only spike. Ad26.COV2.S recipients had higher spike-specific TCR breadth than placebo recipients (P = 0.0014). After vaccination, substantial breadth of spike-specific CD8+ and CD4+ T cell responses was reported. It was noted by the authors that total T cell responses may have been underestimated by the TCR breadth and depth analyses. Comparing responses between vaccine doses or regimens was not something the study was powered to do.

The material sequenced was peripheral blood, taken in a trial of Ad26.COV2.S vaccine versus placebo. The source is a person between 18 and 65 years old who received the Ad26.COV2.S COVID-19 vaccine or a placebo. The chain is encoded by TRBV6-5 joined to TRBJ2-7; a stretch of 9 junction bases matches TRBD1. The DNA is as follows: TGTGCCACTTGGCGGGGACAGGGTACCTACGAGCAGTACTTC. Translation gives CATWRGQGTYEQYF.